These T cell receptor beta chains were read from a single sample in a study of T cell repertoires in cytomegalovirus infection. A single record per CDR3 protein comes from TCRdb applying MiXCR to the reads. The table records 200,000 or so distinct CDR3 sequences, roughly 19% of them present only once. What was sequenced was PBMCs. These receptor sequences come from a human donor in good health (CMV status not recorded). Some clones in this sample may be carry-over from other donors' samples. Each CDR3 is given with its conserved first and last residue. The D gene is left open where the match is weak. Some rows have no size entry. The others give once, few or many, or a class for an expanded clone.

CDR3nt	CDR3aa	j_gene	d_gene	v_gene	abundance
TGTGCCAGCGGAGAACGCAATCAGCCCCAGCATTTT	CASGERNQPQHF	TRBJ1-5	-	TRBV7-2	-
TGTGCCAGCAGCTTAGTCACACAAGGCCAACCCCTCCACTTT	CASSLVTQGQPLHF	TRBJ1-6	-	TRBV7-2	many
TGTGCCAGCAGTTACGCGGGACGGCGAAACTATGGCTACACCTTC	CASSYAGRRNYGYTF	TRBJ1-2	-	TRBV6-2/TRBV6-3	few
TGTGCCAGCAGCTTCGCAGGGTTGGAGACCCAGTACTTC	CASSFAGLETQYF	TRBJ2-5	-	TRBV7-3	few
TGTGCCAGCAGTTTGTTCGGGGAGGTCGGATCCCAGTACTTC	CASSLFGEVGSQYF	TRBJ2-5	-	TRBV12-3/TRBV12-4	many
TGCAGCGTTGTTGGTAGCGGGACCTCCTACGAGCAGTACTTC	CSVVGSGTSYEQYF	TRBJ2-7	TRBD2	TRBV29-1	few
TGTGCCATGTCCGACGGCGGCTCCTACGAGCAGTACTTC	CAMSDGGSYEQYF	TRBJ2-7	-	TRBV10-3	many
TGTGCCAGCAGTGAACGCCACTCGAACACTGAAGCTTTCTTT	CASSERHSNTEAFF	TRBJ1-1	-	TRBV2	few
TGTGCCAGCAGCTTAGAGATTCTGGTAGCCAAAAACATTCAGTACTTC	CASSLEILVAKNIQYF	TRBJ2-4	-	TRBV11-2	few
TGCAGCGTGGTGGGGAGCCAAGAGACCCAGTACTTC	CSVVGSQETQYF	TRBJ2-5	-	TRBV29-1	few
TGCAGCGTTGTGACGGGTCCTGATCAGCCCCAGCATTTT	CSVVTGPDQPQHF	TRBJ1-5	-	TRBV29-1	many
TGTGCCAGCAGCTTAAAAGCTGGTGAGCAGTTCTTC	CASSLKAGEQFF	TRBJ2-1	-	TRBV7-3	-
TGTGCCAGCATCCAAGCTGGGCTAGAAGCTTTCTTT	CASIQAGLEAFF	TRBJ1-1	-	TRBV28	-
TGTGCCAGCAGCTCAACCCTCTACGAGCAGTACTTC	CASSSTLYEQYF	TRBJ2-7	-	TRBV7-2	many
TGCGCCAGCAGCTTGAACTCAAAACCAAGCTCCTACAATGAGCAGTTCTTC	CASSLNSKPSSYNEQFF	TRBJ2-1	-	TRBV5-1	few
TGCAGCGTTCCTAGCGGGACCTCCTACAATGAGCAGTTCTTC	CSVPSGTSYNEQFF	TRBJ2-1	TRBD2	TRBV29-1	few
TGTGCCAGCAGCCCGAGGACTAGCGGGAGCCTCTACGAGCAGTACTTC	CASSPRTSGSLYEQYF	TRBJ2-7	TRBD2	TRBV11-1	-
TGTGCCAGCAGCTTAGCGTCGGGGGACACCGGGGAGCTGTTTTTT	CASSLASGDTGELFF	TRBJ2-2	-	TRBV7-9	many
TGTGCCAGCAGTAACAGGGAGGGCAACGAGCAGTACTTC	CASSNREGNEQYF	TRBJ2-7	-	TRBV6-5	few
TGTGCCAGCAGCCACCCGGCGGGGACCCAGTACTTC	CASSHPAGTQYF	TRBJ2-5	-	TRBV7-9	-
TGTGCCAGCAGTGAATTTGGGGGAAACACCATATATTTT	CASSEFGGNTIYF	TRBJ1-3	-	TRBV25-1	-
TGTGCCAGCAGGCAAGGACAGCGAGGGCAGTACTTC	CASRQGQRGQYF	TRBJ2-7	-	TRBV7-9	-
TGTGCCAGCAGCACGACAGGGGTTACAACTAATGAAAAACTGTTTTTT	CASSTTGVTTNEKLFF	TRBJ1-4	TRBD1	TRBV7-8	many
TGCAGCGTTCAAGGTCCAGGGACAGGGGAGCTGTTTTTT	CSVQGPGTGELFF	TRBJ2-2	-	TRBV29-1	-
TGTGCCAGCAGCTTGTCGACGGGGTACGAGCAGTACTTC	CASSLSTGYEQYF	TRBJ2-7	-	TRBV5-6	few